This T cell receptor (beta chain) was captured in a study of T cell changes during pregnancy in multiple sclerosis. TCRdb's copy holds only in-frame clones and misses some; the assay was immunoSEQ multiplex PCR. Among 45,000 to 65,000 clones listed, around 93% were seen once. The trim removed 0 bases at V and 8 bases at J, leaving 3 bases unmatched. CDR3 size: 13 residues. Looked up from germline, CDR1 is SGDLS and CDR2 is YYNGEE. The rearrangement uses TRBV9 and TRBJ1-2; 8 bases map to TRBD1. The receptor comes from a female donor in good health, enrolled as a control in a pregnancy study. The material sequenced was peripheral blood, taken after pregnancy. CDR3 sequence: CASSVAGGGGYTF. CDR3 in DNA: TGTGCCAGCAGCGTAGCAGGGGGCGGGGGCTACACCTTC.